These 30 T cell receptor beta chains were all obtained from the same sample, sequenced in a study of T-cell reconstitution after alpha-beta-depleted transplantation in children. Preparation of the TCRbeta library was carried out with unique molecular identifiers. Using its own MiXCR run on the PCR reads, TCRdb lists one record per CDR3 protein. The data contain 500,000 to 750,000 distinct CDR3 sequences, roughly a quarter of them seen just once; the ten biggest clones take up around a third. Sample: PBMCs, taken before TCRalphabeta/CD19-depleted stem cell transplant. The receptors shown here come from a boy under three years old with Wiskott-Aldrich syndrome, due to receive a stem cell transplant.

The gene calls are TRBV27 and TRBJ2-7; TRBD2 is a possible D gene (6 bases). V was cut by 5 bases and J by 3 bases, with 11 bases left in between. CDR1 is MNHEY and CDR2 is SMNVEV in the germline V gene (reference sequence). The CDR3 spans 13 residues. The CDR3 protein is CASSTGTRYEQYF. The CDR3 DNA reads TGTGCCAGCAGTACCGGGACTCGCTACGAGCAGTACTTC.

This clonotype was counted only a few times. The J gene is TRBJ2-5, the V gene TRBV29-1, with D perhaps TRBD2 (6 bases). V lost 4 bases, J lost 4 bases, and 16 bases lay in between. The CDR3 loop spans 14 amino acids. CDR1 and CDR2 (germline): SQVTM, ANQGSEA. CDR3: CSVAHRREGETQYF. CDR3 bases: TGCAGCGTTGCTCACCGGCGGGAAGGAGAGACCCAGTACTTC. The full variable domain, rest sourced from reference TRBV29-1 and TRBJ2-5, is SAVISQKPSRDICQRGTSLTIQCQVDSQVTMMFWYRQQPGQSLTLIATANQGSEATYESGFVIDKFPISRPNLTFSTLTVSNMSPEDSSIYLCSVAHRREGETQYFGPGTRLLVL.

V usage is TRBV14 and J usage is TRBJ1-5; D not certain. Germline assignment: CDR1 SGHDN and CDR2 FVKESK. Trimming took 1 base from V and 0 from J, leaving 10 bases between them. The CDR3 has 16 residues. Here the CDR3 DNA reads TGTGCCAGCAGCCAAGGGTGGGGAGATAGCAATCAGCCCCAGCATTTT. Amino acid sequence: CASSQGWGDSNQPQHF.

This chain uses TRBV2 with TRBJ2-1; D unresolved. The CDR3 length is 20 residues. From germline, CDR1 is SNHLY and CDR2 FYNNEI. Trimming shortened V by 5 bases and J by 7 bases, and 33 bases separated the two germline ends. CDR3 protein: CASSPRRAGTSIVGINEQFF. Written as DNA, the CDR3 is TGTGCCAGCAGTCCCAGACGGGCCGGTACCTCTATCGTGGGGATAAATGAGCAGTTCTTC.

The chain joins TRBV7-9 to TRBJ1-4; 7 bases line up with TRBD1. V lost 5 bases and J lost 8; bases outside the gene matches: 8. CDR3 length equals 14 residues. Germline V gives CDR1 SEHNR, CDR2 FQNEAQ (reference sequence). CDR3 sequence: CASSDDRVGEKLFF. As DNA, the CDR3 is TGTGCCAGCAGCGACGACAGGGTTGGGGAAAAACTGTTTTTT. The full variable domain, completed using reference TRBV7-9 and TRBJ1-4, is DTGVSQNPRHKITKRGQNVTFRCDPISEHNRLYWYRQTLGQGPEFLTYFQNEAQLEKSRLLSDRFSAERPKGSFSTLEIQRTEQGDSAMYLCASSDDRVGEKLFFGSGTQLSVL.

CDR3 nucleotide sequence: TGTGCCAGCAGCTTAACCCGGGGTCTGGGGGGTAACGCTGGAAACACCATATATTTT. Its protein is CASSLTRGLGGNAGNTIYF. V and J are TRBV11-2 and TRBJ1-3; D might be TRBD1 (5 bases). Germline CDR1 reads SGHAT; CDR2 reads FQNNGV. With 2 bases removed from V and 2 bases from J, the gap between germline ends came to 22 bases. The CDR3 covers 19 residues.

This clonotype has just a few counts. J is TRBJ2-7 and V is TRBV27; 9 bases fit TRBD2. The CDR3 has 18 amino acids. The trim removed 5 bases at V and 0 bases at J, leaving 14 bases unmatched. Per germline, CDR1 MNHEY and CDR2 SMNVEV (reference sequence). In DNA form, the CDR3 reads TGTGCCAGCAGTGACCGATTAGCGGGAGTAAGAAGCTCCTACGAGCAGTACTTC. This codes for CASSDRLAGVRSSYEQYF.

This clonotype has only a few counts. This sequence joins TRBV7-2 and TRBJ1-6; no clear D. This CDR3 spans 14 amino acids. V was shortened by 1 base and J by 8 bases, with 9 bases between the two germline ends. Germline assignment: CDR1 SGHTA and CDR2 FQGNSA. CDR3 bases: TGTGCCAGCAGCTTAGTTGTTCAGTATTCACCCCTCCACTTT. This translates into CASSLVVQYSPLHF.

V and J are TRBV28 and TRBJ2-2, with D possibly TRBD1 on 6 matching bases. Germline lookup yields CDR1 MDHEN and CDR2 SYDVKM. The CDR3 covers 15 residues. Trimming took off 3 bases at V and 4 bases at J, with 12 bases between the two ends. The CDR3, as DNA: TGTGCCAGCAGTTTCGCAGGGGTTGGCACCGGGGAGCTGTTTTTT. Its translation is CASSFAGVGTGELFF. The entire variable domain, with the rest obtained from reference TRBV28 and TRBJ2-2, is as follows: DVKVTQSSRYLVKRTGEKVFLECVQDMDHENMFWYRQDPGLGLRLIYFSYDVKMKEKGDIPEGYSVSREKKERFSLILESASTNQTSMYLCASSFAGVGTGELFFGEGSRLTVL.

This clonotype was counted a few times. The chain employs TRBV7-2 and TRBJ2-1; 10 nucleotides match TRBD2. Germline trimming cut 5 bases from V and 7 bases from J; bases unmatched to any gene: 11. The CDR3 contains 16 residues. Per germline, CDR1 SGHTA and CDR2 FQGNSA. Here the CDR3 DNA reads TGTGCCAGCAGCCCTCCGGGGAGCGGGAGGGTTAATGAGCAGTTCTTC. This sequence encodes CASSPPGSGRVNEQFF.

The V gene is TRBV27, the J gene TRBJ2-7; no reliable D call. The V gene's germline CDR1 is MNHEY and CDR2 SMNVEV (reference sequence). Trimming shortened V by 4 bases and J by 2 bases, and 12 bases separated the two germline ends. The CDR3 loop spans 14 amino acids. The CDR3 protein is CASSSNQLPYEQYF. In nucleotides, the CDR3 is TGTGCCAGCAGTTCCAATCAATTACCCTACGAGCAGTACTTC.

This clonotype was observed a few times. The chain uses TRBV29-1 and TRBJ2-5; maybe TRBD2 (5 bases). Germline values: CDR1 SQVTM, CDR2 ANQGSEA. The CDR3 runs 12 residues. Trimming shortened V by 7 bases and J by 5 bases, and 14 bases separated the two germline ends. CDR3 sequence: CSGRPGSETQYF. The DNA of the CDR3 is TGCAGCGGGAGGCCGGGGAGCGAGACCCAGTACTTC.

The J gene is TRBJ1-4, the V gene TRBV12-3 or TRBV12-4; 10 bases map to TRBD1. J was trimmed by 7 bases and V by 6 bases; bases with no gene match: 8. There are 15 residues in the CDR3. The CDR3 loop is CASRRTGGPVEKLFF. DNA for the CDR3: TGTGCCAGCAGAAGGACAGGGGGTCCGGTTGAAAAACTGTTTTTT.

This clonotype was found once. The rearrangement uses TRBV2 and TRBJ1-3, with TRBD1 as a possible D gene (5 bases). Trimming pared 4 bases from V and 0 bases from J, leaving 13 bases between. CDR1 and CDR2 from the germline V gene are SNHLY and FYNNEI. This CDR3 is built from 16 residues. The CDR3 spells CASSATALYSGNTIYF. The CDR3 DNA reads as TGTGCCAGCAGTGCGACAGCCCTTTACTCTGGAAACACCATATATTTT.

The CDR3 here is CASTIRESREQFF. As DNA, the CDR3 is TGTGCCAGCACGATCCGGGAGAGTCGGGAGCAGTTCTTC. The rearrangement links TRBV6-6 to TRBJ2-1; perhaps TRBD2 as D (6 bases). Germline V gives CDR1 MNHNY, CDR2 SVGAGI (reference sequence). V was shortened by 7 bases and J by 10 bases, with 17 bases between the two germline ends. The CDR3 contains 13 residues.

This clonotype was picked up a small number of times. The chain links TRBV28 to TRBJ2-2; 8 nucleotides line up with TRBD1. V shed 7 bases, J shed 6 bases, and the junction held 7 bases outside the gene matches. Germline CDR1 MDHEN, CDR2 SYDVKM. This CDR3 region has 14 residues. The CDR3 DNA follows: TGTGCCAGCACAGGACAGGGTATTGCCGGGGAGCTGTTTTTT. Its translation is CASTGQGIAGELFF.

The gene calls are TRBV2 and TRBJ2-2; either TRBD1 or TRBD2 may fit D (5 bases each). Germline lookup yields CDR1 SNHLY and CDR2 FYNNEI. The CDR3 consists of 13 residues. V was cut by 2 bases and J by 6 bases, with 7 bases left in between. The chain's CDR3 is CASSELGAGELFF. CDR3 DNA: TGTGCCAGCAGTGAATTGGGGGCCGGGGAGCTGTTTTTT.

This rearrangement joins TRBV7-9 to TRBJ2-6; the D is unclear. The germline V and J ends were trimmed by 4 bases and 4 bases, with 14 bases remaining between them. The length of the CDR3 is 16 residues. Germline values: CDR1 SEHNR, CDR2 FQNEAQ (reference sequence). The CDR3: CASSYLFSSGANVLTF. CDR3 nucleotide sequence: TGTGCCAGCAGCTACCTTTTCTCTTCAGGGGCCAACGTCCTGACTTTC.

Note on this clonotype: An end of the junction does not agree with germline; a read error may underlie this. The CDR3 DNA reads as TGTGCCACCACCAGTCAGGGACAGGGTATCCGCTACCCCTTC. It specifies CATTSQGQGIRYPF. V usage is TRBV15 and J usage is TRBJ1-2, with 9 nucleotides matching TRBD1. This CDR3 region has 14 residues. The V gene's germline CDR1 is LNHNV and CDR2 YYDKDF (reference sequence).

J is TRBJ2-7 and V is TRBV5-1; TRBD2 matches 11 bases. CDR3 length equals 13 residues. V lost 5 bases and J lost 6; bases outside the gene matches: 4. Germline lookup yields CDR1 SGHRS and CDR2 YFSETQ. In nucleotides, the CDR3 is TGCGCCAGCAGTACCGGACTAGCGGGCGAGCAGTACTTC. Protein: CASSTGLAGEQYF. Based on the CDR3 plus reference TRBV5-1 and TRBJ2-7, the full variable domain is KAGVTQTPRYLIKTRGQQVTLSCSPISGHRSVSWYQQTPGQGLQFLFEYFSETQRNKGNFPGRFSGRQFSNSRSEMNVSTLELGDSALYLCASSTGLAGEQYFGPGTRLTVT.

This clonotype was detected only a few times. The V call is TRBV5-1, the J call TRBJ1-5; 9 nucleotides agree with TRBD1. This CDR3 spans 15 amino acids. Per germline, CDR1 SGHRS and CDR2 YFSETQ. After removal of 4 bases from V and 6 bases from J, the junction contained 8 bases not matched to a gene. The CDR3: CASSLNTGGGQPQHF. As DNA, the CDR3 is TGCGCCAGCAGCCTTAATACAGGGGGCGGTCAGCCCCAGCATTTT.

The rearrangement uses TRBV5-1 and TRBJ2-2; 7 nucleotides align to TRBD1. Germline CDR1 reads SGHRS; CDR2 reads YFSETQ. This CDR3 has 16 amino acids. V lost 4 bases and J lost 5; bases outside the gene matches: 11. The CDR3 bases are TGCGCCAGCAGCCCCCTTGGGACAGCCGGGACCGGGGAGCTGTTTTTT. It is translated as CASSPLGTAGTGELFF.

This clonotype has only a few counts. This sequence joins TRBV12-3 or TRBV12-4 and TRBJ1-1; D not resolved. The CDR3 totals 13 residues. The V end lost 6 bases, the J end lost 1 base, and 9 bases lay between the germline ends. The CDR3 protein is CASSRMGNTEAFF. CDR3 coding DNA: TGTGCCAGCAGCCGGATGGGGAACACTGAAGCTTTCTTT.

This clonotype was found a few times. This rearrangement joins TRBV29-1 to TRBJ1-1, with unresolved D. Trimming pared 6 bases from V and 4 bases from J, leaving 9 bases between. This CDR3 is 11 amino acids long. Germline-derived CDR1 and CDR2 are SQVTM and ANQGSEA. Here the CDR3 reads CSVPGFTEAFF. The CDR3 DNA is TGCAGCGTACCGGGGTTCACTGAAGCTTTCTTT.

The J gene is TRBJ2-3, the V gene TRBV2; the match to TRBD2 covers 9 bases. V dropped 7 bases and J dropped 4; count of bases not matched to a gene: 12. The CDR3 totals 16 residues. Germline loops: CDR1 SNHLY, CDR2 FYNNEI. In DNA form, the CDR3 reads TGTGCCAGCACCGAGATAGCGGGAGTGGGACCAGATACGCAGTATTTT. It yields the protein CASTEIAGVGPDTQYF.

This clonotype came up a few times. CDR3 protein: CASSLLTLAGQYNEQFF. The CDR3 bases are TGTGCCAGCAGTTTATTAACCCTAGCGGGACAGTACAATGAGCAGTTCTTC. This rearrangement joins TRBV27 to TRBJ2-1; 9 bases agree with TRBD2. The trim removed 1 base at V and 4 bases at J, leaving 8 bases unmatched. The CDR3 is made up of 17 amino acids. Germline CDR1 is MNHEY and CDR2 is SMNVEV (reference sequence).

This clonotype was found a few times. The rearrangement uses TRBV29-1 and TRBJ2-2; the D is unclear. Trimming removed 4 bases at V and 1 base at J, with 7 bases between. Germline-derived CDR1 and CDR2 are SQVTM and ANQGSEA. The CDR3 is 13 amino acids. CDR3: CSVGTQNTGELFF. Here the CDR3 DNA reads TGCAGCGTTGGGACCCAGAACACCGGGGAGCTGTTTTTT.

This clonotype has a handful of counts. J is TRBJ2-5 and V is TRBV4-2; D remains ambiguous. V was shortened by 0 bases and J by 5 bases, with 10 bases between the two germline ends. This CDR3 has 14 amino acids. Germline V CDR1 and CDR2: LGHNA, YNFKEQ. The CDR3 region has the DNA TGTGCCAGCAGCCAAGATCCGGGTACGGAGACCCAGTACTTC. Protein: CASSQDPGTETQYF.

This clonotype was found a few times. The rearrangement uses TRBV6-1 and TRBJ1-2; 8 nucleotides align to TRBD1. Trimming cost V 5 bases and J 8 bases; bases outside gene matches: 7. CDR1 and CDR2 from the germline V gene are MNHNS and SASEGT. The CDR3 extends over 13 amino acids. CDR3 region: CASSMDRAGGYTF. CDR3 bases: TGTGCCAGCAGTATGGACAGGGCGGGCGGCTACACCTTC.

This clonotype was recorded at least ten times. Relative to the germline gene, one junction end is altered; a read error may explain this. The chain carries TRBV5-1 and TRBJ2-2; 10 bases fit TRBD2. CDR1 and CDR2 (germline): SGHRS, YFSETQ. The CDR3 totals 16 residues. CDR3 loop: CASSLGLAGDTGELFF. For the CDR3, the DNA is TGTGCCAGCAGTTTAGGGCTAGCGGGAGACACCGGGGAGCTGTTTTTT.